Presented here are 9 T cell receptor beta chains from one specimen sequenced in a study of blood T cell repertoires in COVID-19. Generated by immunoSEQ multiplex PCR, the TCRdb table keeps only in-frame clones and is missing some. The repertoire includes some 250,000 clones, approximately 85% of them detected once, and around 0.8% sits in the top ten. Material: peripheral blood. Receptors originate from a woman younger than 45 with acute or convalescent COVID-19.

The chain carries TRBV7-9 and TRBJ2-1; 8 nucleotides agree with TRBD2. Germline V gene sequence: CDR1 SEHNR, CDR2 FQNEAQ (reference sequence). CDR3 length: 17 amino acids. V shed 5 bases and J 4 bases; nucleotides not matched to a gene: 13. CDR3 protein: CASSLGLAGFTYNEQFF. In nucleotides, the CDR3 is TGTGCCAGCAGCCTCGGACTAGCAGGATTTACTTACAATGAGCAGTTCTTC.

The chain combines TRBV24-1 with TRBJ2-1; D is perhaps TRBD2 (6 bases). The CDR3 extends over 15 amino acids. Germline V gives CDR1 KGHDR, CDR2 SFDVKD. With 3 bases removed from V and 5 bases from J, the gap between germline ends came to 13 bases. The CDR3 region has the DNA TGTGCCACCAGTGATAACGGGACTCCCAACAATGAGCAGTTCTTC. Translated, it gives CATSDNGTPNNEQFF.

The chain is built from TRBV19 and TRBJ1-2; 10 bases align to TRBD1. Germline CDR1 and CDR2: LNHDA and SQIVND (reference sequence). This CDR3 comprises 17 residues. V lost 5 bases to trimming and J lost 0 bases; unmatched junction nucleotides: 9. CDR3 protein: CASSPQDRGTTNYGYTF. In DNA form, the CDR3 reads TGTGCCAGTAGTCCCCAGGACAGGGGGACTACTAACTATGGCTACACCTTC.

This rearrangement joins TRBV7-2 to TRBJ2-5; the match to TRBD2 covers 13 bases. CDR1 is SGHTA and CDR2 is FQGNSA in the germline V gene. V dropped 4 bases and J dropped 0; count of bases not matched to a gene: 2. The CDR3 sequence is 16 residues long. The CDR3 region is CASSSGTSGNQETQYF. In DNA, the CDR3 is TGTGCCAGCAGCTCGGGGACTAGCGGGAACCAAGAGACCCAGTACTTC.

The chain has TRBV11-2 and TRBJ1-5, with 8 bases that match TRBD1. Germline V CDR1 and CDR2: SGHAT, FQNNGV. CDR3 length equals 16 residues. With V trimmed by 0 bases and J by 4 bases, 5 bases remained unmatched. CDR3 DNA: TGTGCCAGCAGCTTAGATTGGACAGGGAAGAATCAGCCCCAGCATTTT. Protein sequence: CASSLDWTGKNQPQHF.

This chain uses TRBV29-1 with TRBJ1-2; tentatively, D is TRBD1 (5 bases). The germline V gene has CDR1 SQVTM and CDR2 ANQGSEA. V gave up 7 bases and J gave up 4 bases, with 7 bases separating them. The CDR3 loop spans 10 amino acids. CDR3 in DNA: TGCAGCGCTGACAGCTATGGCTACACCTTC. It yields the protein CSADSYGYTF. The full variable domain, with the rest looked up from reference TRBV29-1 and TRBJ1-2, is SAVISQKPSRDICQRGTSLTIQCQVDSQVTMMFWYRQQPGQSLTLIATANQGSEATYESGFVIDKFPISRPNLTFSTLTVSNMSPEDSSIYLCSADSYGYTFGSGTRLTVV.

The chain couples TRBV5-4 to TRBJ2-3; 7 bases align to TRBD2. CDR3 length: 15 residues. Germline trimming cut 0 bases from V and 4 bases from J; bases unmatched to any gene: 5. Germline loops: CDR1 SGHNT, CDR2 YYREEE (reference sequence). CDR3 bases: TGTGCCAGCAGCTTGGAGAGTGGGAGGGCAGATACGCAGTATTTT. Its translation: CASSLESGRADTQYF.

This sequence joins TRBV5-1 and TRBJ2-7; 9 nucleotides align to TRBD1. The CDR3 has 15 amino acids. The junction had 12 bases not matched to a gene; V was cut back by 5 bases and J by 6 bases. Germline-derived CDR1 and CDR2 are SGHRS and YFSETQ. This CDR3 reads CASRSTQDRGAEQYF. Here the CDR3 DNA reads TGCGCCAGCAGATCAACTCAGGACAGGGGCGCCGAGCAGTACTTC.

This clone showed up just a few times. The V call is TRBV19, the J call TRBJ1-3; D unclear. Germline lookup yields CDR1 LNHDA and CDR2 SQIVND (reference sequence). The V gene lost 6 bases and the J gene lost 9 bases, with 15 bases spanning the gap. The CDR3 sequence is 13 residues long. CDR3 nucleotide sequence: TGTGCCAGTAGCGTTGACGGCGGATCCACCATATATTTT. Residues: CASSVDGGSTIYF.